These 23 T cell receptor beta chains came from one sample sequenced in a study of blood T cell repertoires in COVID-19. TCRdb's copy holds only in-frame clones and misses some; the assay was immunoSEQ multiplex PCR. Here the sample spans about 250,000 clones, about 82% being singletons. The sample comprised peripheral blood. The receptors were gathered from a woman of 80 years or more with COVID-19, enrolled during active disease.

The CDR3 loop is CASSFAVIQANSPLHF. For the CDR3, the DNA is TGTGCCAGCAGCTTCGCAGTCATACAGGCTAATTCACCCCTCCACTTT. V usage is TRBV11-2 and J usage is TRBJ1-6, with D perhaps TRBD1 (5 bases). The CDR3 runs 16 residues. Between the trimmed V and J ends, which lost 3 bases and 6 bases, there was a span of 15 bases. Germline CDR1 reads SGHAT; CDR2 reads FQNNGV.

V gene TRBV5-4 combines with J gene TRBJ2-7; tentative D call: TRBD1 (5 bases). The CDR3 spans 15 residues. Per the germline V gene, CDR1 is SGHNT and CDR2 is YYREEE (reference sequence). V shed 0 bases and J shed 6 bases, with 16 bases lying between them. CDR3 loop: CASSLAWQGTGEQYF. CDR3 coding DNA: TGTGCCAGCAGCTTGGCTTGGCAGGGAACGGGCGAGCAGTACTTC.

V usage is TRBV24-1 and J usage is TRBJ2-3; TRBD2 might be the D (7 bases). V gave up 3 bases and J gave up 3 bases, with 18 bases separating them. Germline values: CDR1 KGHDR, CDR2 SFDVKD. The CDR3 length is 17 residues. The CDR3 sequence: CATSDPRGGLITDTQYF. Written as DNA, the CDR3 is TGTGCCACCAGTGATCCCAGGGGAGGGCTCATAACAGATACGCAGTATTTT.

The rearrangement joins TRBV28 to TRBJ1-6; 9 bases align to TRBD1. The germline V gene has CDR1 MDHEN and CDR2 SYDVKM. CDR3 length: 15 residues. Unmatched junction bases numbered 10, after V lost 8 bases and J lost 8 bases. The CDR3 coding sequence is TGTGCCAGCCGGCCCGGGACAGGGAATCATTCACCCCTCCACTTT. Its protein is CASRPGTGNHSPLHF.

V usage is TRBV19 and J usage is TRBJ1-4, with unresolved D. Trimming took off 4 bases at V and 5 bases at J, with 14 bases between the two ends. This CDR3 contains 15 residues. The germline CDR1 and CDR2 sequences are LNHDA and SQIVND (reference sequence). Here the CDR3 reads CASSRAAGRNEKLFF. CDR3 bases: TGTGCCAGTAGTAGAGCAGCCGGGAGAAATGAAAAACTGTTTTTT.

The CDR3 is CASSLAGVDEKLFF. In DNA form, the CDR3 reads TGTGCCAGCAGTTTAGCGGGGGTGGATGAAAAACTGTTTTTT. J is TRBJ1-4 and V is TRBV28; maybe TRBD1 (5 bases). The V gene lost 2 bases and the J gene lost 6 bases, with 10 bases spanning the gap. This CDR3 is 14 amino acids long. The germline CDR1 and CDR2 sequences are MDHEN and SYDVKM.

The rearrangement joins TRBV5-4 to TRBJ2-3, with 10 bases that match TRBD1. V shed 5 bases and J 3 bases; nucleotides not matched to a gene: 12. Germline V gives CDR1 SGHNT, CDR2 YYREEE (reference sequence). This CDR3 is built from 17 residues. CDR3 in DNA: TGTGCCAGCAGTCCGGGGAGGGGGACAGGGGCGACAGATACGCAGTATTTT. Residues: CASSPGRGTGATDTQYF.

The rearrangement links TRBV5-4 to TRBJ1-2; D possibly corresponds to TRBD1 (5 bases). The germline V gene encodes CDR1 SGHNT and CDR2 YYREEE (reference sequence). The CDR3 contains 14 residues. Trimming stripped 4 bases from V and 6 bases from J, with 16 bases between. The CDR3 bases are TGTGCCAGCAGCCGCAAGATGGGGGAGGATGGCTACACCTTC. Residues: CASSRKMGEDGYTF.

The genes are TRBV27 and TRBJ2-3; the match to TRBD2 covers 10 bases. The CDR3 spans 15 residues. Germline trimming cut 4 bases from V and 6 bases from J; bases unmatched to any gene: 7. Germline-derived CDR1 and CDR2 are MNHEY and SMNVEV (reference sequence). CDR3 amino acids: CASSYSTSGRDTQYF. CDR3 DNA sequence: TGTGCCAGCAGTTACTCGACTAGCGGGCGGGATACGCAGTATTTT.

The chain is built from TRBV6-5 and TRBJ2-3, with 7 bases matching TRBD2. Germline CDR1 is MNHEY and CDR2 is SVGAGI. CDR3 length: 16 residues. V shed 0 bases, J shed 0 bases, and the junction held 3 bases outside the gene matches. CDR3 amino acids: CASSYSPSGSTDTQYF. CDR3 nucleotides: TGTGCCAGCAGTTACTCTCCTAGCGGAAGCACAGATACGCAGTATTTT.

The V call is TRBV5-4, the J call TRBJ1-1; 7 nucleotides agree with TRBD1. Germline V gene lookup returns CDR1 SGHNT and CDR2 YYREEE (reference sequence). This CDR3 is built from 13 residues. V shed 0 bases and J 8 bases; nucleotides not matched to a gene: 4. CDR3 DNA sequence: TGTGCCAGCAGCTTGGAGGGGGCAGCCGAAGCTTTCTTT. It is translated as CASSLEGAAEAFF.

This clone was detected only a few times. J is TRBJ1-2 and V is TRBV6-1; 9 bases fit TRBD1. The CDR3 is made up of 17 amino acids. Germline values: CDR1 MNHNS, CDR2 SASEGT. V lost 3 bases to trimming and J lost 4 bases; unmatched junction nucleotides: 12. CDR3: CASSEGGTGRGGYGYTF. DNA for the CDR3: TGTGCCAGCAGTGAGGGCGGGACAGGGAGAGGGGGCTATGGCTACACCTTC.

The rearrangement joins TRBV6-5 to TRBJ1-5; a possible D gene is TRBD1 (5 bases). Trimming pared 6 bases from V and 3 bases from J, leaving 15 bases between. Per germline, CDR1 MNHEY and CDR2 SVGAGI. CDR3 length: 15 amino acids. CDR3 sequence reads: CASRMGGADNQPQHF. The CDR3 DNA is TGTGCCAGCAGGATGGGAGGGGCAGACAATCAGCCCCAGCATTTT.

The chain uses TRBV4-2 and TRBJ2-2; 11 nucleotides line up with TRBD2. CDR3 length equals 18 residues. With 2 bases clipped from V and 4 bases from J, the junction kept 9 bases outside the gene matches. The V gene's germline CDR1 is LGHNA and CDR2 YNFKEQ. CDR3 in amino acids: CASSQTSGGPGLTGELFF. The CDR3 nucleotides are TGTGCCAGCAGCCAAACTAGCGGGGGCCCCGGGCTCACCGGGGAGCTGTTTTTT.

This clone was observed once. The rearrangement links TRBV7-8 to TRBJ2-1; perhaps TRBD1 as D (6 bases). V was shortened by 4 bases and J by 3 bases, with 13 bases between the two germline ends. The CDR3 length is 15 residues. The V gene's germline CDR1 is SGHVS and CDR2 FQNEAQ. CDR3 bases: TGTGCCAGCAGCTCGACAGGACTCTACTACAATGAGCAGTTCTTC. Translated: CASSSTGLYYNEQFF.

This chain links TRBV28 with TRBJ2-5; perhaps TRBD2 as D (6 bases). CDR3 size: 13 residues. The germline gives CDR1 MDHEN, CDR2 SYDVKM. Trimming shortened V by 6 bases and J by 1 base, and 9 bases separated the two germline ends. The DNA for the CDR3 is TGTGCCAGCAGATGGGGGGTCCAAGAGACCCAGTACTTC. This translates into CASRWGVQETQYF.

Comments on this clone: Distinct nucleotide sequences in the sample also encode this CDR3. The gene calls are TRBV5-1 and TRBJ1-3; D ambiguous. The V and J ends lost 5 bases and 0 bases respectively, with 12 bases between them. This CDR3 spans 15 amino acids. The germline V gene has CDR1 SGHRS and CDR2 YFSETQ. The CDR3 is CASSLDGSSGNTIYF. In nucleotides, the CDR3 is TGCGCCAGCAGTCTAGACGGAAGCTCTGGAAACACCATATATTTT.

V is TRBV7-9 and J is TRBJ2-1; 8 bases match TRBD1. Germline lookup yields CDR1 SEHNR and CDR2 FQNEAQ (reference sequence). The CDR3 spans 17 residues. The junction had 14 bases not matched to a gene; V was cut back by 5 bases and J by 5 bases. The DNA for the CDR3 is TGTGCCAGCAGCCGTGACAGGGGCTCCTGGGGGGACAATGAGCAGTTCTTC. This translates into CASSRDRGSWGDNEQFF.

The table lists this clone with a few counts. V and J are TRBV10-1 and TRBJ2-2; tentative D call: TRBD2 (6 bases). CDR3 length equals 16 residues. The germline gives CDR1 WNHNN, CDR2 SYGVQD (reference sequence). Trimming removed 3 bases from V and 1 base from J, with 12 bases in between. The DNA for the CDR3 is TGCGCCAGCAGTGATTTGGGACTGCTGAACACCGGGGAGCTGTTTTTT. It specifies CASSDLGLLNTGELFF.

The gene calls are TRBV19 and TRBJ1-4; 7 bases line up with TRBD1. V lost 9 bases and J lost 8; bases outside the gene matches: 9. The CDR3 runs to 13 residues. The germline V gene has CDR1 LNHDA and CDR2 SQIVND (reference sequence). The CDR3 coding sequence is TGTGCCAGCCAGCGCCAGGGGGGCGAAAAACTGTTTTTT. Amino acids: CASQRQGGEKLFF.

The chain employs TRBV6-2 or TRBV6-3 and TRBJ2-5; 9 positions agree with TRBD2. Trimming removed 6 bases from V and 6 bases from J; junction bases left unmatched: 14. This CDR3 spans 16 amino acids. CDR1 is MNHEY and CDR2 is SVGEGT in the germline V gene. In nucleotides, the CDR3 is TGTGCCAGCAGCACGTCAAGAGCGGGGGGCAAGAAGACCCAGTACTTC. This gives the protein CASSTSRAGGKKTQYF.

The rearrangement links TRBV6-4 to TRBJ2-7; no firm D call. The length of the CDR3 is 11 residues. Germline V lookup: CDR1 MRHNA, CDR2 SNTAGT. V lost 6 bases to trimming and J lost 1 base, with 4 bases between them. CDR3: CASSQSYEQYF. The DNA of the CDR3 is TGTGCCAGCAGCCAATCCTACGAGCAGTACTTC.

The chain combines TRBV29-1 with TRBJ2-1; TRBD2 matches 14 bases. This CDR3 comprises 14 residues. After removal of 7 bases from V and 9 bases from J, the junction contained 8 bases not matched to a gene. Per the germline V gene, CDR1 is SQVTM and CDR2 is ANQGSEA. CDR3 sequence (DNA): TGCAGCGCCGGAACGACTAGCGGGGGGGGTGAGCAGTTCTTC. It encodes CSAGTTSGGGEQFF.